The TCR beta chain described here comes from a study of blood T cells in healthy people across ages. The V gene's germline CDR1 is LGHDT and CDR2 YNNKEL (reference sequence). Trimming pared 4 bases from V and 0 bases from J, leaving 10 bases between. This CDR3 has 16 residues. Study results and caveats: More naive CD4+ cells and higher diversity were found in long-lived than in aged donors.

Researchers report isolating at least 6.5 million PBMCs per sample. No fewer than 6 micrograms of total RNA were isolated from every sample. For this clonotype: Its cognate antigen is unknown.

The authors ran a second PCR of roughly 6 to 12 cycles using a sample-barcoded 5' primer and a J-beta primer mix. Each cDNA molecule was tagged by a template-switch adaptor with 12 random nucleotides. TCRdb reanalysed the 5' RACE reads using MiXCR and keeps one entry per CDR3 protein. The data show hundreds of thousands of distinct CDR3 sequences, just over 55% seen once. J is TRBJ2-6 and V is TRBV3-1; D remains unclear. The sequenced material came from blood. The TCR sequence derives from a man between 35 and 55 years old in good health. The CDR3 DNA reads as TGTGCCAGCAGCCGTACGCAGAGCTCTGGGGCCAACGTCCTGACTTTC. This translates into CASSRTQSSGANVLTF.